Following are 26 T cell receptor beta chains from one sample sequenced in a study of read filtering for tumor transcriptome and immune sequencing. Molecular barcoded adaptors covering alpha/delta and beta/gamma chains were used on around 370 ng RNA. TCRdb re-called the reads through MiXCR, storing one row per CDR3 protein. The data hold 15,000 or so distinct CDR3 sequences, with around 21% observed a single time. Sequencing was performed on a population of CD138-negative cells sorted from bone marrow. The source of these receptors is a donor at least 40 years old with multiple myeloma.

As concerns this clonotype: Here the CDR3 omits its conserved ending phenylalanine or tryptophan, so a read error is the likely source. V is TRBV20-1 and J is TRBJ2-3; 8 positions agree with TRBD2. Trimming removed 3 bases from V and 5 bases from J; junction bases left unmatched: 10. The CDR3 runs 15 residues. Germline-derived CDR1 and CDR2 are DFQATT and SNEGSKA (reference sequence). The CDR3 bases are TGCAGTGCTAGCAAGACTAGCGTAACTTTAGATACGCAGTATTTA. As protein: CSASKTSVTLDTQYL.

The J gene is TRBJ2-3, the V gene TRBV7-2, with D uncertain. The V end was cut by 2 bases, the J end by 0 bases, with 6 bases between. Germline V lookup: CDR1 SGHTA, CDR2 FQGNSA. This CDR3 contains 14 residues. CDR3 nucleotides: TGTGCCAGCAGCTTATCTCGCAGCACAGATACGCAGTATTTT. Translated: CASSLSRSTDTQYF.

At least ten counts were recorded for this clonotype. The chain carries TRBV20-1 and TRBJ2-3, with 9 bases identical to TRBD2. Trimming at V came to 1 base and at J to 1 base, leaving 6 bases not matched to a gene. CDR1 is DFQATT and CDR2 is SNEGSKA in the germline V gene (reference sequence). The CDR3 is made up of 16 amino acids. CDR3 DNA: TGCAGTGCTAGAGGGGGGCTAGCGGGACGCACAGATACGCAGTATTTT. Translation: CSARGGLAGRTDTQYF.

The V and J genes are TRBV27 and TRBJ2-1; 9 bases fit TRBD1. This CDR3 is 13 amino acids long. Germline V gives CDR1 MNHEY, CDR2 SMNVEV (reference sequence). Trimming at V came to 6 bases and at J to 4 bases, leaving 1 base not matched to a gene. CDR3 coding DNA: TGTGCCAGCAGGGGACAGGGATACAATGAGCAGTTCTTC. Protein: CASRGQGYNEQFF.

The chain recombines TRBV10-2 with TRBJ1-4; 7 bases match TRBD1. V gave up 6 bases and J gave up 8 bases; unmatched junction bases: 6. The CDR3 length is 13 residues. Germline V gives CDR1 WSHSY, CDR2 SAAADI. In DNA, the CDR3 is TGCGCCAGCAGCCGACAGGGAAGGGAAAAACTGTTTTTT. Translated, it gives CASSRQGREKLFF.

The chain couples TRBV4-1 to TRBJ1-2, with 8 bases lining up with TRBD1. Germline V lookup: CDR1 MGHRA, CDR2 YSYEKL. The CDR3 runs 16 residues. Trimming at V came to 0 bases and at J to 5 bases, leaving 8 bases not matched to a gene. CDR3 in DNA: TGCGCCAGCAGCCAAGATGAAGGCACAGGGGGGTATGGCTACACCTTC. It specifies CASSQDEGTGGYGYTF.

This clonotype was seen only a few times. Just one base apart from a much larger clone, this may be a read error. The genes are TRBV12-3 or TRBV12-4 and TRBJ2-1, with TRBD1 identical over 8 bases. The V and J ends lost 5 bases and 5 bases, in that order; junction bases with no gene match: 5. The CDR3 length is 14 residues. CDR3 region: CASSPGQVDNEQFF. The CDR3 bases are TGTGCCAGCAGTCCGGGACAGGTAGACAATGAGCAGTTCTTC.

In regard to this clonotype: A much larger clone sits a single nucleotide away, making a read error possible. This sequence joins TRBV4-2 and TRBJ2-7; 7 nucleotides line up with TRBD2. Germline lookup yields CDR1 LGHNA and CDR2 YNFKEQ. V dropped 4 bases and J dropped 4; count of bases not matched to a gene: 10. The CDR3 runs to 15 residues. CDR3 bases: TGTGCCAGCAGCCTATACAGCGGGAAGGATTACGAGCAGTACTTC. This sequence encodes CASSLYSGKDYEQYF.

This clonotype was observed a few times. It is likely a read error: a sequence one base away is far more abundant. The chain joins TRBV12-3 or TRBV12-4 to TRBJ1-6; D remains ambiguous. The CDR3 length is 15 residues. The CDR3 sequence is CASSAVRRANTEDFF. The CDR3 nucleotides are TGTGCCAGCAGTGCGGTGCGTAGGGCAAACACTGAAGATTTCTTT.

This clonotype was observed at least ten times. The V call is TRBV5-6, the J call TRBJ2-7; 11 bases agree with TRBD1. The trim removed 3 bases at V and 3 bases at J, leaving 5 bases unmatched. Looked up from germline, CDR1 is SGHDT and CDR2 is YYEEEE. The CDR3 runs 15 residues. CDR3 sequence reads: CASSSRTGGVYEQYF. The CDR3 region has the DNA TGTGCCAGCAGCTCCAGGACAGGGGGCGTCTACGAGCAGTACTTC. Full variable domain (outside the CDR3, taken from reference TRBV5-6 and TRBJ2-7): DAGVTQSPTHLIKTRGQQVTLRCSPKSGHDTVSWYQQALGQGPQFIFQYYEEEERQRGNFPDRFSGHQFPNYSSELNVNALLLGDSALYLCASSSRTGGVYEQYFGPGTRLTVT.

In its sample, this clonotype was seen many times. A read error is possible here, since a much larger clone lies one base away. The rearrangement links TRBV30 to TRBJ2-1; D ambiguous. V lost 2 bases, J lost 7 bases, and 9 bases lay in between. Germline CDR1 GTSNPN, CDR2 SVGIG (reference sequence). The CDR3 contains 12 residues. The CDR3 DNA is TGTGCCTGGAGTATGAGCTGGAATGAGCAGTTCTTC. It codes for CAWSMSWNEQFF.

A few counts support this clonotype. The J gene is TRBJ2-7, the V gene TRBV19; possibly TRBD2 for D (6 bases). The CDR3 has 14 residues. V lost 7 bases to trimming and J lost 2 bases, with 15 bases between them. Germline V gives CDR1 LNHDA, CDR2 SQIVND (reference sequence). The CDR3 nucleotides are TGTGCCAGTACCGCGGGGAAATGGCCCTACGAGCAGTACTTC. This encodes CASTAGKWPYEQYF. The full variable domain, its missing parts supplied by reference TRBV19 and TRBJ2-7, is DGGITQSPKYLFRKEGQNVTLSCEQNLNHDAMYWYRQDPGQGLRLIYYSQIVNDFQKGDIAEGYSVSREKKESFPLTVTSAQKNPTAFYLCASTAGKWPYEQYFGPGTRLTVT.

A word on this clonotype: With a much larger clone just one base away, this may be a read error. CDR3 in amino acids: CASSPLPAGNTDTQYF. Written as DNA, the CDR3 is TGTGCCAGCAGCCCTCTACCCGCGGGAAATACAGATACGCAGTATTTT. The chain is built from TRBV14 and TRBJ2-3, with a tentative D call TRBD2 (6 bases). Germline CDR1 is SGHDN and CDR2 is FVKESK. Deletions cut 4 bases from V and 3 bases from J, with 17 bases between. This CDR3 contains 16 residues.

This clonotype was seen a few times. The V and J genes are TRBV20-1 and TRBJ1-5; D is uncertain. This CDR3 spans 14 amino acids. In germline, CDR1 is DFQATT, CDR2 SNEGSKA (reference sequence). Trimming removed 1 base at V and 2 bases at J, with 9 bases between. The CDR3 protein is CSARVPSRNQPQHF. The CDR3 nucleotides are TGCAGTGCTAGAGTACCCAGTCGCAATCAGCCCCAGCATTTT.

This clonotype came up a few times. The chain couples TRBV5-6 to TRBJ2-5, with D unresolved. V shed 4 bases and J shed 3 bases, with 13 bases lying between them. CDR3 length: 14 residues. The V gene's germline CDR1 is SGHDT and CDR2 YYEEEE. CDR3 DNA sequence: TGTGCCAGCAGCGTGGGGTATCCGGAAGAGACCCAGTACTTC. Protein product: CASSVGYPEETQYF.

As regards this clonotype: This clone may be a read error of a much larger clone one base away. J is TRBJ1-1 and V is TRBV20-1; D is possibly TRBD1 (6 bases). The CDR3 has 12 amino acids. CDR1 and CDR2 from the germline V gene are DFQATT and SNEGSKA (reference sequence). V lost 6 bases and J 2 bases, leaving 10 bases between the germline ends. The CDR3 sequence is CSASRGNTEAFF. The CDR3 DNA reads as TGCAGTGCAAGCAGGGGAAACACTGAAGCTTTCTTT.

This clonotype was seen at least ten times. This chain uses TRBV11-3 with TRBJ1-1; D is ambiguous. This CDR3 region has 15 residues. Germline loops: CDR1 SGHNT, CDR2 YENEEA. Trimming removed 0 bases from V and 2 bases from J, with 10 bases in between. CDR3 in DNA: TGTGCCAGCAGCTTAGACGGCCAGAGAAACACTGAAGCTTTCTTT. This translates into CASSLDGQRNTEAFF.

This clonotype showed up many times. This chain links TRBV12-3 or TRBV12-4 with TRBJ2-2; TRBD1 or TRBD2 may be the D gene (6 bases each). Trimming took off 5 bases at V and 7 bases at J, with 11 bases between the two ends. The CDR3 loop spans 13 amino acids. CDR3 sequence reads: CASSPRGDGELFF. As DNA, the CDR3 is TGTGCCAGCAGTCCTAGGGGGGACGGGGAGCTGTTTTTT.

This clonotype was seen a few times. CDR3 residues: CASSLGQTYQETQYF. The CDR3 coding sequence is TGTGCCAGCAGCTTGGGACAGACGTACCAAGAGACCCAGTACTTC. The gene calls are TRBV9 and TRBJ2-5; TRBD1 agrees at 7 bases. V shed 4 bases, J shed 0 bases, and the junction held 6 bases outside the gene matches. The V gene's germline CDR1 is SGDLS and CDR2 YYNGEE. The CDR3 has 15 amino acids. Supplemented by reference TRBV9 and TRBJ2-5, the full variable domain reads DSGVTQTPKHLITATGQRVTLRCSPRSGDLSVYWYQQSLDQGLQFLIQYYNGEERAKGNILERFSAQQFPDLHSELNLSSLELGDSALYFCASSLGQTYQETQYFGPGTRLLVL.

This clonotype was seen a handful of times. This chain links TRBV5-1 with TRBJ2-3; a possible D gene is TRBD2 (6 bases). The germline V and J ends were trimmed by 2 bases and 1 base, with 14 bases remaining between them. Looked up from germline, CDR1 is SGHRS and CDR2 is YFSETQ. The CDR3 length is 16 residues. CDR3 sequence: CASSFVGRSGTDTQYF. As DNA, the CDR3 is TGCGCCAGCAGCTTTGTCGGGAGAAGTGGCACAGATACGCAGTATTTT.

This clonotype was detected ten times or more. V gene TRBV9 combines with J gene TRBJ2-7; 7 positions match TRBD2. Germline V gene sequence: CDR1 SGDLS, CDR2 YYNGEE. This CDR3 is built from 14 residues. With 3 bases clipped from V and 7 bases from J, the junction kept 10 bases outside the gene matches. CDR3 amino acids: CASSARDYTGEQYF. As DNA, the CDR3 is TGTGCCAGCAGCGCCCGGGACTACACGGGGGAGCAGTACTTC.

The chain combines TRBV20-1 with TRBJ1-5; D may be TRBD1 (5 bases). Trimming removed 6 bases from V and 2 bases from J, with 14 bases in between. CDR1 and CDR2 (germline): DFQATT, SNEGSKA (reference sequence). The CDR3 totals 14 residues. The CDR3 loop is CSATSGDRNQPQHF. CDR3 bases: TGCAGTGCCACGTCCGGGGACCGCAATCAGCCCCAGCATTTT.

The chain is built from TRBV4-1 and TRBJ2-3; 8 bases fit TRBD2. Germline CDR1 is MGHRA and CDR2 is YSYEKL. J gave up 4 bases and V 0 bases, and 6 bases lay outside the gene matches. CDR3 size: 16 residues. Written as DNA, the CDR3 is TGCGCCAGCAGCCAAGATACGGGAGGGATGTCAGATACGCAGTATTTT. This gives the protein CASSQDTGGMSDTQYF.

The table lists this clonotype with many counts. V is TRBV25-1 and J is TRBJ2-1; TRBD2 is a possible D gene (5 bases). Germline assignment: CDR1 MGHDK and CDR2 SYGVNS. The CDR3 is 12 residues long. Between the trimmed V and J ends, which lost 7 bases and 8 bases, there was a span of 12 bases. In nucleotides, the CDR3 is TGTGCCAGCACCTCGAGGGCGGATGAGCAGTTCTTC. Translation gives CASTSRADEQFF.

A single count supports this clonotype. This chain connects TRBV7-9 to TRBJ1-2, with D hard to call. Trimming left V 1 base short and J 4 bases short, with 13 bases between. CDR1 is SEHNR, CDR2 FQNEAQ, per germline (reference sequence). The CDR3 runs 15 residues. CDR3 bases: TGTGCCAGCAGCTTAGGTGGTCCATCCTCCTATGGCTACACCTTC. This sequence encodes CASSLGGPSSYGYTF.

This clonotype was observed at least ten times. V and J are TRBV24-1 and TRBJ2-1; TRBD2 aligns across 9 bases. Germline values: CDR1 KGHDR, CDR2 SFDVKD. After removal of 0 bases from V and 12 bases from J, the junction contained 17 bases not matched to a gene. This CDR3 region has 18 residues. The CDR3 nucleotides read TGTGCCACCAGTGATTTGACCATCGGTGCGGGGGGGGGATTGGGGCAGTTCTTC. Its translation is CATSDLTIGAGGGLGQFF.